This is a list of T cell receptor beta chains from one sample in a study of blood T cells in healthy people across ages. Each CDR3 protein gets one entry after TCRdb re-called the 5' RACE reads with MiXCR. This sample has 1.5 million to 2 million distinct CDR3 sequences, with 28% found just once. The source material was blood. The origin of the receptors is a woman in her 30s in good health. CDR3s include the opening cysteine and the closing phenylalanine or tryptophan. Fields, in order: CDR3 DNA, CDR3 protein, J gene, D gene, V gene, clone size. The D gene is left open where the match is weak. Where a row states a size, it is once, few, many or the class of an expanded clone; other rows omit it.

CDR3nt: TGCGCCAGCAGCCAAGTAGTGGGGACAGAGAACAATGAGCAGTTCTTC
CDR3aa: CASSQVVGTENNEQFF
j_gene: TRBJ2-1
d_gene: TRBD1
v_gene: TRBV4-3
abundance: -

CDR3nt: TGTGCCAGCAGCGGGATGGGGGTAGCGGGAACCTACGAGCAGTACTTC
CDR3aa: CASSGMGVAGTYEQYF
j_gene: TRBJ2-7
d_gene: TRBD2
v_gene: TRBV7-2
abundance: -

CDR3nt: TGTGCCAGCAGCCACGACAGGGCGGACCTGTTTTTT
CDR3aa: CASSHDRADLFF
j_gene: TRBJ1-4
d_gene: TRBD1
v_gene: TRBV14
abundance: few

CDR3nt: TGTGCCACCAGCACGGGACAAGGACTAGCTGTACAAGATACGCAGTATTTT
CDR3aa: CATSTGQGLAVQDTQYF
j_gene: TRBJ2-3
d_gene: TRBD2
v_gene: TRBV15
abundance: many

CDR3nt: TGCGCCACCGGACAGGGAAGCAGCTATGGCTACACCTTC
CDR3aa: CATGQGSSYGYTF
j_gene: TRBJ1-2
d_gene: TRBD1
v_gene: TRBV10-2
abundance: -

CDR3nt: TGTGCCAGCAGCGCAGCTAGCGCGTACAATGAGCAGTTCTTC
CDR3aa: CASSAASAYNEQFF
j_gene: TRBJ2-1
d_gene: -
v_gene: TRBV9
abundance: once

CDR3nt: TGCGCCAGGGCGGCAGGCGATAGCAATCAGCCCCAGCATTTT
CDR3aa: CARAAGDSNQPQHF
j_gene: TRBJ1-5
d_gene: -
v_gene: TRBV5-1
abundance: -

CDR3nt: TGTGCCAGCAGCTTAGTCACCTCGGCCGTCATTGATGGCTACACCTTC
CDR3aa: CASSLVTSAVIDGYTF
j_gene: TRBJ1-2
d_gene: -
v_gene: TRBV5-6
abundance: few

CDR3nt: TGCAGGGCTAGCCTTCTAGCGACCGAGCAGTACTTC
CDR3aa: CRASLLATEQYF
j_gene: TRBJ2-7
d_gene: -
v_gene: TRBV20-1
abundance: few

CDR3nt: TGCAGTGCCCTAGCAGGGGGAGTTGGCAATCAGCCCCAGCATTTT
CDR3aa: CSALAGGVGNQPQHF
j_gene: TRBJ1-5
d_gene: TRBD1
v_gene: TRBV20-1
abundance: -

CDR3nt: TGCGCCAGCAGCGTCTGGGGGGTCAATGAGCAGTTCTTC
CDR3aa: CASSVWGVNEQFF
j_gene: TRBJ2-1
d_gene: -
v_gene: TRBV5-1
abundance: many

CDR3nt: TGTGCCAGCAGTCAACAGGGGTCTATTAGCAATCAGCCCCAGCATTTT
CDR3aa: CASSQQGSISNQPQHF
j_gene: TRBJ1-5
d_gene: TRBD1
v_gene: TRBV12-3/TRBV12-4
abundance: -

CDR3nt: TGTGCCAGCAGCTCCCCGGGACAGGGGGCGGCTGAAGCTTTCTTT
CDR3aa: CASSSPGQGAAEAFF
j_gene: TRBJ1-1
d_gene: TRBD1
v_gene: TRBV13
abundance: few

CDR3nt: TGCGCCAGCACGCCGCCCGGGGGGGCCGGAGATACGCAGTATTTT
CDR3aa: CASTPPGGAGDTQYF
j_gene: TRBJ2-3
d_gene: TRBD2
v_gene: TRBV5-1
abundance: -

CDR3nt: TGTGCCTGGAGACCGGGACTAGTTTCGATCGGCGAGCAGTACTTC
CDR3aa: CAWRPGLVSIGEQYF
j_gene: TRBJ2-7
d_gene: TRBD2
v_gene: TRBV30
abundance: once

CDR3nt: TGCGCCAGCAGCCAAGGGACAACTTTGAACACTGAAGCTTTCTTT
CDR3aa: CASSQGTTLNTEAFF
j_gene: TRBJ1-1
d_gene: -
v_gene: TRBV5-1
abundance: -